This T cell receptor (beta chain) derives from a study of cytomegalovirus exposure and HLA in healthy donors. Study results and limitations: A classifier reportedly called cytomegalovirus status with high sensitivity and specificity.

The V end lost 1 base, the J end lost 5 bases, and 18 bases lay between the germline ends. This CDR3 is built from 16 residues. Germline CDR1 reads LNHDA; CDR2 reads SQIVND (reference sequence). In the PCR, 60 Vbeta and 13 Jbeta primers were used. Generated by immunoSEQ multiplex PCR, the TCRdb table keeps only in-frame clones and is missing some. This table holds some 130,000 clones, more than 80% found once. Concerning this clone itself: Its matching antigen is unknown.

This clonotype was obtained from a male donor in good health and CMV-seronegative. The specimen was PBMCs. The chain couples TRBV19 to TRBJ2-7, with D hard to call. The CDR3 spells CASSIGMAGRIHEQYF. The CDR3 DNA reads as TGTGCCAGTAGTATAGGTATGGCAGGAAGGATCCACGAGCAGTACTTC. Drawing the rest from reference TRBV19 and TRBJ2-7, the complete variable domain is DGGITQSPKYLFRKEGQNVTLSCEQNLNHDAMYWYRQDPGQGLRLIYYSQIVNDFQKGDIAEGYSVSREKKESFPLTVTSAQKNPTAFYLCASSIGMAGRIHEQYFGPGTRLTVT.